Reported below is one TCR beta chain. The antigen is undetermined. The sample is drawn from a study of T cell responses to AZD1222 COVID-19 vaccine. Overall study results and limits: Baseline serology detected seropositivity in only six or seven AZD1222 recipients. It was only after the peak T cell response that any repertoires were sampled. Donors were mostly white British, more females; clonal diversity possibly underestimated. Per reports, nearly half of all spike-specific TCRs target regions that are unmutated in variants.

Clones were sequenced by immunoSEQ multiplex PCR, and TCRdb holds only the in-frame ones, with some missing. There are 100,000 to 150,000 clones in the sample; 75% to 95% occur only once, and around 7.2% lies in the top ten. The germline V and J ends were trimmed by 0 bases and 2 bases, with 12 bases remaining between them. The CDR3 extends over 15 amino acids. Per the germline V gene, CDR1 is SGHRS and CDR2 is YFSETQ. This specimen was peripheral blood, taken on day 0 of AZD1222 vaccination. The sequence was collected from an adult in good health. V is TRBV5-1 and J is TRBJ2-7; D not certain. This CDR3 reads CASSLARANTYEQYF. The CDR3 DNA reads TGCGCCAGCAGCTTGGCCCGGGCTAATACCTACGAGCAGTACTTC.